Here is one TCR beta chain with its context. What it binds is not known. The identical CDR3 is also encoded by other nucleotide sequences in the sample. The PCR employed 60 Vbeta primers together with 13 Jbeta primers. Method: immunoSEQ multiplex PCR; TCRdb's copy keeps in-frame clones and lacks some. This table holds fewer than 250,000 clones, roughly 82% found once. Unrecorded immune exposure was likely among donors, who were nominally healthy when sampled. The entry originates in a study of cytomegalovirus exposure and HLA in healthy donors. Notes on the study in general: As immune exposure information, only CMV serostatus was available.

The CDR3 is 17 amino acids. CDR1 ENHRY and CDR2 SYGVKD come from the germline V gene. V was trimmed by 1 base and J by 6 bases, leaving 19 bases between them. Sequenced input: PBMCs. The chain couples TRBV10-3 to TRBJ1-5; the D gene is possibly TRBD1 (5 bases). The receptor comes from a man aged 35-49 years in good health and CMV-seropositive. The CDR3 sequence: CAISEFPSGLGAQPQHF. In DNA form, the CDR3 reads TGTGCCATCAGTGAGTTTCCGTCGGGCCTAGGGGCTCAGCCCCAGCATTTT.